This TCR beta chain was obtained from a study of Tregs in tolerant kidney transplant recipients. Study in general: CD4+CD25+CD127- cells came from approximately 3-day belatacept mixed lymphocyte reactions, some with approximately 5-day graft donor restimulation.

Assay: immunoSEQ multiplex PCR; the TCRdb copy retains only in-frame clones and omits some. The sample holds 16,000 or so clones, 61% seen once. Comments on this clone: The antigen remains undetermined.

The sequence derives from a human donor in good health. Sequences were obtained from Tregs from blood cultured with allogeneic cells.

DNA of the CDR3: TGTGCCAGCATGACGATCGTGAAAAACTATGGCTACACCTTC. Its translation is CASMTIVKNYGYTF. The gene calls are TRBV27 and TRBJ1-2; D unclear. From germline, CDR1 is MNHEY and CDR2 SMNVEV (reference sequence). Trimming cost V 7 bases and J 2 bases, with 14 bases left between them. The CDR3 is 14 amino acids.